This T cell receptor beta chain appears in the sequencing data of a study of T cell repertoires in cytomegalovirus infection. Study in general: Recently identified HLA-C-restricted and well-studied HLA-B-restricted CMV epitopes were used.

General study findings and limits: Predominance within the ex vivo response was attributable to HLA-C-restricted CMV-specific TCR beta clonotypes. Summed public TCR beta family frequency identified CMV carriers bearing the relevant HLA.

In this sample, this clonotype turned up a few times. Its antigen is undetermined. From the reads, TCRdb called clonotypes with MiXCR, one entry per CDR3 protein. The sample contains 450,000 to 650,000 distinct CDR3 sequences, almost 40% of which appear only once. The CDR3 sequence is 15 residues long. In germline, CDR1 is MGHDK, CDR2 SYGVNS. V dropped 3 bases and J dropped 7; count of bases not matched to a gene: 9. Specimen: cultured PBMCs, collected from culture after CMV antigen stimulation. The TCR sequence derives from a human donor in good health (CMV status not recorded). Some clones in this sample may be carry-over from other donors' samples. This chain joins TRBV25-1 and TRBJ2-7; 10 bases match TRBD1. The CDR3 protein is CASSDSGTGVGEQYF. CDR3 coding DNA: TGTGCCAGCAGTGACTCCGGGACAGGGGTGGGAGAGCAGTACTTC.